Following are 14 T cell receptor beta chains from one sample sequenced in a study of identifying expanded T cells in peripheral blood. Data came from immunoSEQ multiplex PCR; TCRdb stores just in-frame clones and leaves some out. The sample carries around 100,000 clones, more than 70% recorded once. The specimen was blood. These receptors originate from a person aged 18-70 years in good health.

This chain joins TRBV6-5 and TRBJ2-1, with D possibly matching TRBD1 (5 bases). The CDR3 has 13 amino acids. The germline V and J ends were trimmed by 2 bases and 3 bases, with 5 bases remaining between them. Germline loops: CDR1 MNHEY, CDR2 SVGAGI. CDR3 nucleotide sequence: TGTGCCAGCAGTTACGGACACTACAATGAGCAGTTCTTC. Its translation is CASSYGHYNEQFF.

V gene TRBV5-1 combines with J gene TRBJ2-5; D unclear. The CDR3 covers 11 residues. Trimming removed 6 bases from V and 3 bases from J, with 6 bases in between. CDR1 and CDR2 (germline): SGHRS, YFSETQ. In DNA form, the CDR3 reads TGCGCCAGCACGGCCGAAGAGACCCAGTACTTC. This sequence encodes CASTAEETQYF. The entire variable domain, with the rest obtained from reference TRBV5-1 and TRBJ2-5, is as follows: KAGVTQTPRYLIKTRGQQVTLSCSPISGHRSVSWYQQTPGQGLQFLFEYFSETQRNKGNFPGRFSGRQFSNSRSEMNVSTLELGDSALYLCASTAEETQYFGPGTRLLVL.

The chain joins TRBV18 to TRBJ1-4; D unresolved. Germline V CDR1 and CDR2: KGHSH, LQKENI. CDR3 length equals 13 residues. V lost 1 base and J 4 bases, leaving 4 bases between the germline ends. The CDR3 DNA sequence: TGTGCCAGCTCACCACGGAGTAATGAAAAACTGTTTTTT. The encoded protein is CASSPRSNEKLFF.

The chain has TRBV28 and TRBJ1-2; D is possibly TRBD1 (6 bases). Looked up from germline, CDR1 is MDHEN and CDR2 is SYDVKM. Trimming took 4 bases from V and 5 from J, leaving 11 bases between them. CDR3 size: 13 residues. CDR3 coding DNA: TGTGCCAGCAGTTCAGGACAGACTTATGGCTACACCTTC. Its protein is CASSSGQTYGYTF.

This chain connects TRBV7-9 to TRBJ2-7; tentatively, D is TRBD2 (5 bases). CDR1 is SEHNR and CDR2 is FQNEAQ in the germline V gene (reference sequence). V was cut by 3 bases and J by 0 bases, with 9 bases left in between. There are 14 residues in the CDR3. The chain's CDR3 is CASSLKGDSYEQYF. CDR3 DNA sequence: TGTGCCAGCAGCTTGAAGGGAGACTCCTACGAGCAGTACTTC.

This sequence joins TRBV7-3 and TRBJ2-3; a weak D match, TRBD2 (5 bases). Germline V gene lookup returns CDR1 SGHTA and CDR2 FQGTGA. This CDR3 comprises 13 residues. Between the trimmed V and J ends, which lost 5 bases and 6 bases, there was a span of 12 bases. Here the CDR3 reads CASSPSPGDTQYF. Here the CDR3 DNA reads TGTGCCAGCAGCCCATCCCCGGGGGATACGCAGTATTTT.

The V gene is TRBV6-6, the J gene TRBJ2-7; 7 nucleotides align to TRBD1. Germline CDR1 is MNHNY and CDR2 is SVGAGI (reference sequence). This CDR3 is 15 amino acids long. V dropped 2 bases and J dropped 0; count of bases not matched to a gene: 4. The CDR3 nucleotides are TGTGCCAGCAGTTACCTACAGGGGTCCTCCTACGAGCAGTACTTC. It is translated as CASSYLQGSSYEQYF.

The rearrangement links TRBV11-2 to TRBJ2-7; 8 bases map to TRBD1. Germline V gene sequence: CDR1 SGHAT, CDR2 FQNNGV. V was clipped by 0 bases and J by 1 base; unmatched bases: 5. This CDR3 is 16 amino acids long. As DNA, the CDR3 is TGTGCCAGCAGCTTAGATTCGGGGGACAGGTCCTACGAGCAGTACTTC. This gives the protein CASSLDSGDRSYEQYF.

This clone was seen once. The rearrangement joins TRBV10-3 to TRBJ1-1, with 8 bases identical to TRBD1. The germline CDR1 and CDR2 sequences are ENHRY and SYGVKD. J lost 5 bases, V lost 5 bases, and 10 bases had no gene match. The CDR3 extends over 15 amino acids. The CDR3 sequence: CAISSQGAKGTEAFF. The CDR3 region has the DNA TGTGCCATCAGTTCGCAGGGGGCGAAAGGAACTGAAGCTTTCTTT.

J is TRBJ2-3 and V is TRBV7-7; TRBD1 or TRBD2 may be the D gene (7 bases each). This CDR3 spans 16 amino acids. Trimming left V 2 bases short and J 5 bases short, with 17 bases between. The V gene's germline CDR1 is SSHAT and CDR2 FNYEAQ (reference sequence). The DNA of the CDR3 is TGTGCCAGCAGCTTATCATCAGGGGGAGGGGAAGATACGCAGTATTTT. Its translation: CASSLSSGGGEDTQYF.

This clone was detected only a few times. The chain is built from TRBV5-1 and TRBJ1-1; D may be TRBD1 (6 bases). The V gene's germline CDR1 is SGHRS and CDR2 YFSETQ. V lost 1 base and J lost 5, with 12 bases in between. This CDR3 has 14 amino acids. The DNA of the CDR3 is TGCGCCAGCAGCTTGAGGGACACAGGAACTGAAGCTTTCTTT. Translating gives CASSLRDTGTEAFF. Full variable domain (remainder filled in from reference TRBV5-1 and TRBJ1-1): KAGVTQTPRYLIKTRGQQVTLSCSPISGHRSVSWYQQTPGQGLQFLFEYFSETQRNKGNFPGRFSGRQFSNSRSEMNVSTLELGDSALYLCASSLRDTGTEAFFGQGTRLTVV.

This rearrangement joins TRBV7-8 to TRBJ2-5; 8 bases are shared with TRBD1. This CDR3 has 13 residues. V shed 3 bases and J 4 bases; nucleotides not matched to a gene: 1. Germline loops: CDR1 SGHVS, CDR2 FQNEAQ. The CDR3 DNA sequence: TGTGCCAGCAGCTTGACAGGGGCAGAGACCCAGTACTTC. Translated, it gives CASSLTGAETQYF.

About this clone itself: One junction end does not reproduce the germline sequence, and a read error may be involved. The chain employs TRBV10-3 and TRBJ2-2, with D perhaps TRBD1 (6 bases). This CDR3 has 15 residues. Germline-derived CDR1 and CDR2 are ENHRY and SYGVKD. The CDR3 DNA is TGTGCCATCAGTGGCCGGGACATGAACGCCGGGGAGCTGTTTTTT. This codes for CAISGRDMNAGELFF.

This rearrangement joins TRBV4-1 to TRBJ1-5; D not certain. Trimming took 3 bases from V and 7 from J, leaving 10 bases between them. CDR1 is MGHRA, CDR2 YSYEKL, per germline. The CDR3 runs 13 residues. The CDR3 spells CASSQLQWQPQHF. In DNA, the CDR3 is TGCGCCAGCAGCCAGTTACAATGGCAGCCCCAGCATTTT.